This TCR beta chain stems from a study of identical twins. Trimming removed 3 bases from V and 4 bases from J; junction bases left unmatched: 6. Germline CDR1 is KGHSH and CDR2 is LQKENI. The length of the CDR3 is 15 residues. Using its own MiXCR run on the 5' RACE reads, TCRdb lists one record per CDR3 protein. The sample contains 1.5 million to 2 million distinct CDR3 sequences, around a third of which appear only once. Healthy Caucasians provided all donations. Study-wide findings and caveats: Excess sharing by twins proved weaker in beta out-of-frame sequences. Researchers reported excess low generation probability among twin-shared out-of-frame alpha sequences.

This clonotype has a handful of counts. Its antigen remains unidentified. Sequenced material: cord blood. The TCR comes from a newborn girl in good health. V and J are TRBV18 and TRBJ2-1, with TRBD2 identical over 7 bases. The CDR3, as DNA: TGTGCCAGCTCACCTAGCGGGCAACTTTACAATGAGCAGTTCTTC. Protein: CASSPSGQLYNEQFF.